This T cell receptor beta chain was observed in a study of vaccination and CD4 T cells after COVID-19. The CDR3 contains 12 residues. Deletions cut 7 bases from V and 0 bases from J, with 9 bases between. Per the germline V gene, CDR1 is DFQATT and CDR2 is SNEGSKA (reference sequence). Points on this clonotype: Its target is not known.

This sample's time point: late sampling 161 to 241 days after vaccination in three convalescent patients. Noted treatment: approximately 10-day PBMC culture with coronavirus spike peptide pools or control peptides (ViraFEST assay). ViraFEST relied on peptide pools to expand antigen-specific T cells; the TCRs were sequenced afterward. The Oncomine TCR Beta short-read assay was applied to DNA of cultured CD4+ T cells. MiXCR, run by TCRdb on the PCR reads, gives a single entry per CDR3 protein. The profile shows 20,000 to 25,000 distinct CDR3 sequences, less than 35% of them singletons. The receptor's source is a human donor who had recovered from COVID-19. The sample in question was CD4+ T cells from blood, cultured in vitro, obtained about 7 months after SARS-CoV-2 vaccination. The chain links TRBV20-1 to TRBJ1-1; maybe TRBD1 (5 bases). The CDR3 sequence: CSGPGLNTEAFF. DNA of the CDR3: TGCAGTGGACCGGGGCTGAACACTGAAGCTTTCTTT.